These T cell receptor beta chains were read from a single sample in a study of T cells in Graves' hyperthyroidism and ophthalmopathy. TCRdb processed the multiplex PCR reads anew with MiXCR; each CDR3 protein has one entry. The table has around 690,000 distinct CDR3 sequences, about 18% seen once. Sequencing was done on a sample of blood. The receptors here all came from a man in his fifties with Graves' hyperthyroidism. The CDR3 runs from the conserved cysteine through the conserved F or W. D genes are given only for firm matches. Some rows mark clone size as missing; the rest say once, few, many or name a class of expanded clone.

size	J	V	D	DNA	CDR3
many	TRBJ1-4	TRBV7-2	TRBD1	TGTGCCAGCAGCCCCACGGGTAGGGGGCTCGGTGAAAAACTGTTTTTT	CASSPTGRGLGEKLFF
few	TRBJ1-1	TRBV10-1	TRBD1	TGCGCCAGTGGTGGACAGGGGATCACTGAAGCTTTCTTT	CASGGQGITEAFF
many	TRBJ1-1	TRBV6-5	-	TGTGCCAGCAGTTCCACCGGGGGGGGGGACACTGAAGCTTTCTTT	CASSSTGGGDTEAFF
-	TRBJ2-3	TRBV5-1	TRBD2	TGCGCCAGCAGCTTGGGCGTGGGACTAGCGGGAGGGCCGGGTACGCAGTATTTT	CASSLGVGLAGGPGTQYF
many	TRBJ2-5	TRBV27	-	TGTGCCAGCAGACTGGAGGGGGCAGGACAAGAGACCCAGTACTTC	CASRLEGAGQETQYF
-	TRBJ2-2	TRBV7-3	-	TGTGCCAGCAGCTTATACCCCCCGGGTCGAGGGAATACCGGGGAGCTGTTTTTT	CASSLYPPGRGNTGELFF
-	TRBJ2-1	TRBV28	TRBD1	TGTGCCAGCAGTTACCTTTACCTGGACAGGGAAGAATGGAATGAGCAGTTCTTC	CASSYLYLDREEWNEQFF
many	TRBJ1-6	TRBV15	-	TGTGCCACCAGCAGAGACAGGGATCTGTCACCCCTCCACTTT	CATSRDRDLSPLHF
many	TRBJ1-5	TRBV2	-	TGTGCCAGCAGTGAAGGAGAGAATAGCAATCAGCCCCAGCATTTT	CASSEGENSNQPQHF
few	TRBJ1-4	TRBV20-1	TRBD1	TGCAGTGCACGGGACAGGGGTGTTAGTAATGAAAAACTGTTTTTT	CSARDRGVSNEKLFF
-	TRBJ1-1	TRBV15	-	TGTGCCACCAGCAGTGGGGGAAAAGGCACTGAAGCTTTCTTT	CATSSGGKGTEAFF
once	TRBJ2-1	TRBV5-4	TRBD2	TGTGCCAGCAGCTCCTGGGGAAGCGGGAGGGCCGAAGAGCAGTTCTTC	CASSSWGSGRAEEQFF
many	TRBJ2-7	TRBV24-1	-	TGTGCCACCAGCCGACACCAATCCTACGAGCAGTACTTC	CATSRHQSYEQYF
many	TRBJ2-7	TRBV2	-	TGTGCCAGCAGTGACGAACAAATCAGCTACGAGCAGTACTTC	CASSDEQISYEQYF
-	TRBJ2-3	TRBV19	-	TGTGCCAGTAGTCAGGGGAACAGGGTGATGGATACGCAGTATTTT	CASSQGNRVMDTQYF
-	TRBJ2-1	TRBV5-1	-	TGCGCCAGCAGCTTGGGCTGGACCAATGAGCACTTCTTC	CASSLGWTNEHFF
many	TRBJ2-1	TRBV4-3	TRBD1	TGCGCCAGCAGCCCCATGAGGGACAGGGTTGTCAATGAGCAGTTCTTC	CASSPMRDRVVNEQFF
few	TRBJ1-5	TRBV18	-	TGTGCCAGCTCACCGTTCCAGGGAATGGATACAAATCAGCCCCAGCATTTT	CASSPFQGMDTNQPQHF
many	TRBJ2-3	TRBV5-1	TRBD2	TGCGCCAGCAGCTTGGACCCTAGCGGGATGACAGATACGCAGTATTTT	CASSLDPSGMTDTQYF
-	TRBJ2-2	TRBV3-1	TRBD1	TGTGCCAGCAGCGATAGGAATACAGGGGCCGGGGAGCTGTTTTTT	CASSDRNTGAGELFF
many	TRBJ2-7	TRBV20-1	-	TGCAGTGCTAGAGATATCCAGGTCGCTTCCTACGAGCAGTACTTC	CSARDIQVASYEQYF
-	TRBJ1-1	TRBV5-1	-	TGCGCCAGCAGCTTCGTAAGCATAAACACTGAAGCTTTCTTT	CASSFVSINTEAFF
-	TRBJ2-1	TRBV20-1	-	TGCAGTGCTAGAAGCCTAGCTCCAGGGGGGGGTGAGCAGTTCTTC	CSARSLAPGGGEQFF
many	TRBJ1-2	TRBV5-1	TRBD1	TGCGCCAGCAGCTTGATAACAGGGGCGCGTGGCTACACCTTC	CASSLITGARGYTF
many	TRBJ2-5	TRBV2	-	TGTGCCAGCAAAGGTCGGCTACCGGGAGAGACCCAGTACTTC	CASKGRLPGETQYF
-	TRBJ2-1	TRBV20-1	-	TGCAGTGCTAAGCCGGGACCCTACAATGAGCAGTTCTTC	CSAKPGPYNEQFF
many	TRBJ1-2	TRBV19	TRBD1	TGTGCCAGTACCCAAGCAAGACAGGGCGGCTATGGCTACACCTTC	CASTQARQGGYGYTF
few	TRBJ1-5	TRBV19	TRBD1	TGTGCCAGTAGTCCGGGACAGGCTCACAATCAGCCCCAGCATTTT	CASSPGQAHNQPQHF
few	TRBJ1-2	TRBV27	-	TGTGCCAGCAGTTTATACACAGGGTTCGACTATGGCTACACCTTC	CASSLYTGFDYGYTF
-	TRBJ1-4	TRBV20-1	TRBD1	TGCAGTGCCCGGGGACAGTGGGGTTATGAAAAACTGTTTTTT	CSARGQWGYEKLFF
-	TRBJ1-1	TRBV7-2	-	TGTGCCAGCAGCTCAGTAAGGGTGAACACTGAAGCTTTCTTT	CASSSVRVNTEAFF
-	TRBJ2-7	TRBV5-1	TRBD2	TGCGCCAGCAGCTTGGGGCCAGCGGGGGAGGCCTACGAGCAGTACTTC	CASSLGPAGEAYEQYF
-	TRBJ2-1	TRBV5-6	TRBD2	TGTGCCAGCGGGCTACGACTAGCGGGGGCCAATGAGCAGTTCTTC	CASGLRLAGANEQFF
many	TRBJ2-1	TRBV28	-	TGTGCCAGCAGTTTCCAAGATCTCTACAATGAGCAGTTCTTC	CASSFQDLYNEQFF
many	TRBJ2-7	TRBV28	TRBD1	TGTGCCAGCCGTACCTCTACAGGGGGCTTCTACGAGCAGTACTTC	CASRTSTGGFYEQYF
few	TRBJ1-2	TRBV4-3	TRBD1	TGCGCCAGCAGTCACCTAAGACAGGGGGAGAACTATGGCTACACCTTC	CASSHLRQGENYGYTF
few	TRBJ2-7	TRBV30	TRBD2	TGTGCCTGGGGTTGGCCGGGGGGGGTCGGTAACGAGCAGTACTTC	CAWGWPGGVGNEQYF
few	TRBJ2-5	TRBV11-1	TRBD1	TGTGTCAGCAGCTCCCTAGGGGACAGGGGAAAGACCCAGTACTTC	CVSSSLGDRGKTQYF